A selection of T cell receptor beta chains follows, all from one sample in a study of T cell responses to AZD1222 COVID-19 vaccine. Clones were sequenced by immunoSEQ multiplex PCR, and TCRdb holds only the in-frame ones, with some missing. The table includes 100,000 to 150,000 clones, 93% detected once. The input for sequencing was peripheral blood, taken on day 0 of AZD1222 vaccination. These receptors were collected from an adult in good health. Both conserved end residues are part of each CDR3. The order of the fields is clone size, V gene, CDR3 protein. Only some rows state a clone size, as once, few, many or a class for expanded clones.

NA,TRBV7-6,CASSSNLGLQSSYEQYF
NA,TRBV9,CASSVGKQTYEQYF
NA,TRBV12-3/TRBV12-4,CASSLERTGELFF
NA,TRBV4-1,CASSHRDTYNEQFF
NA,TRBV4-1,CASSRLQGAGELFF
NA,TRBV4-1,CASSQERTYNEQFF
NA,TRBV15,CATSRDISYEQYF
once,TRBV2,CASRYRGHNEQYF
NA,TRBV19,CASSLGGSAGELFF
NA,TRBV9,CASSVEAGPLGYGYTF
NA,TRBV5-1,CASYRGSVNTEAFF
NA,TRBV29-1,CSVPLLGPPYEQYF
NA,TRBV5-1,CASSAGQGVDEQYF
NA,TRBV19,CASNPGINQPQHF
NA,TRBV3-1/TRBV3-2,CASSQAGNEKLFF
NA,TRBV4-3,CASSQDRGSVSTDTQYF
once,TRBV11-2,CASSISGHRTEAFF
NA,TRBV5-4,CASSRDTSGNTEAFF
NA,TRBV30,CAFLGTSGYEQYF
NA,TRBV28,CASSFAGANGYTF
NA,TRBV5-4,CASSLAGGYGYTF
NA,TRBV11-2,CASSLWSGGRARNEQFF
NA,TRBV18,CASSYSRPGIGEKLFF
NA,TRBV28,CASSESSGNTIYF
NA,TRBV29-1,CSAVTGNEAFF
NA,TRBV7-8,CASSLGREAFF
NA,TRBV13,CASSQLGRTYEQYF
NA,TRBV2,CASSEASGTGYGYTF
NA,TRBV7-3,CASSFGTPGDEQFF
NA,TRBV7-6,CATARSDRIYNEQFF
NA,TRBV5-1,CASSSVGRGHNSPLHF
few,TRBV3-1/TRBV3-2,CASSVRGPSNTGELFF
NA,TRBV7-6,CASSLGTPSSYNEQFF
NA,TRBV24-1,CATRSPGGGTQYF
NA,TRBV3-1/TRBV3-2,CASSRRTSGYSEQYF
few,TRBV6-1,CASSEVGGQNTNTGELFF
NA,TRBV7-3,CASSRGGTDTQYF
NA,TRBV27,CASSSYGVQNQPQHF
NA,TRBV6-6,CASSYTGDGYTF
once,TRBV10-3,CAISESEGGALADTQYF
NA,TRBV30,CAWSVAWGTEAFF
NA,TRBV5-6,CASSPQTLAMNTEAFF
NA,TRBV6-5,CATWGLETQYF
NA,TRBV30,CALQSQIGNTIYF
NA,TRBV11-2,CASSLAGASGQETQYF
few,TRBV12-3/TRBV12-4,CASPSPTEAFF
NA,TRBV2,CASSAFTDTQYF
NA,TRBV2,CASSVRVNYGYTF
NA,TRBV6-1,CASSDQGTGSRETQYF
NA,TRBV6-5,CASSPRDTSYEQYF
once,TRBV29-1,CSGRTGYEQYF